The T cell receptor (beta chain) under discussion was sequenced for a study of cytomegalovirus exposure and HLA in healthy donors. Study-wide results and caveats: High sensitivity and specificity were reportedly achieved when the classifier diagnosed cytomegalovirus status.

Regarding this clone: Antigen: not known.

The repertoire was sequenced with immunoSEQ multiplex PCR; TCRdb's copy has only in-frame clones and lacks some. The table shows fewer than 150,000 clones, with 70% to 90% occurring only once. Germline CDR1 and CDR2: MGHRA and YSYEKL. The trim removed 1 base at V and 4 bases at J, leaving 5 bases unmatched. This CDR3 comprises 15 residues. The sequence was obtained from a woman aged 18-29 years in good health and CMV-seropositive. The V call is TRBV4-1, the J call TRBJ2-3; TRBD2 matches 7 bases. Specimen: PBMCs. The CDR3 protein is CASSQVGLAADTQYF. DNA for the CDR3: TGCGCCAGCAGCCAAGTGGGCCTAGCGGCAGATACGCAGTATTTT.